This TCR beta chain stems from a study of post-analysis software for immune sequencing data. The wider study: Courses of disease covered relapsing-remitting, secondary progressive and progressive-relapsing multiple sclerosis. Notes on the study in general: TRBV5-6, TRBV5-1 and TRBV20-1 were among roughly five TRBV segments more frequent in patients than controls. The normalized Chao1 diversity of multiple sclerosis patients was significantly lower than that of controls. Clustering by F measure revealed strong co-clustering among samples prepared together in one batch.

As concerns this clonotype: Antigen: not known.

Incorporated into the TCR beta cDNA libraries were unique molecular identifiers, which served to reduce PCR and sequencing biases. The authors obtained about 520,000 cDNA molecules from approximately 0.91 to 9.4 million T cells. TCRdb itself ran the PCR reads through MiXCR, one entry per CDR3 protein. The sample holds hundreds of thousands of distinct CDR3 sequences, approximately 59% seen once. Trimming removed 5 bases from V and 6 bases from J; junction bases left unmatched: 6. CDR1 SGHRS and CDR2 YFSETQ come from the germline V gene. The length of the CDR3 is 14 residues. The chain has TRBV5-1 and TRBJ2-1; 9 nucleotides align to TRBD1. The TCR sequence derives from a girl aged 2-10 years with multiple sclerosis. The sample comprised blood. The chain's CDR3 is CASSGTGFSNEQFF. CDR3 in DNA: TGCGCCAGCAGTGGGACAGGGTTTTCCAATGAGCAGTTCTTC.